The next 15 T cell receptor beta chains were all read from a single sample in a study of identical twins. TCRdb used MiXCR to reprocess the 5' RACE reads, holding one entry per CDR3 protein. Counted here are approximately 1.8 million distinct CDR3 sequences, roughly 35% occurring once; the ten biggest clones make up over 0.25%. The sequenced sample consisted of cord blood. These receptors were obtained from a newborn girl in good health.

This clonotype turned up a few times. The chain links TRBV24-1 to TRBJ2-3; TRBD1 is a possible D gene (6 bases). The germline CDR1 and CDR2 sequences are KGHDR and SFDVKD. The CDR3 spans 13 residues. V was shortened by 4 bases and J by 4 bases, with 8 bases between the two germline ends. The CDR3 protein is CATSEPGADTQYF. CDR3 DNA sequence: TGTGCCACCAGTGAGCCAGGGGCAGATACGCAGTATTTT.

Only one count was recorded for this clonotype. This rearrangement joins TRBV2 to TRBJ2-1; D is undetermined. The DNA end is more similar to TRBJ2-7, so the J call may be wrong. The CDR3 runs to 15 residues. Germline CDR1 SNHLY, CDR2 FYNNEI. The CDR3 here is CASTRNLGSYNEQYF. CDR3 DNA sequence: TGTGCCAGCACAAGGAACCTAGGCTCCTACAATGAGCAGTACTTC.

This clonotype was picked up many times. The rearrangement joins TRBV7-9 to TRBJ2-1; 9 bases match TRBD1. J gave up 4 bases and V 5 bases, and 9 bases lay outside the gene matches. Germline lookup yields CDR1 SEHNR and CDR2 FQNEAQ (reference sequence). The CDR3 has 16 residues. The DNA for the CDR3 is TGTGCCAGCAGCGTTTACAGGGGGCAAAGATACAATGAGCAGTTCTTC. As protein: CASSVYRGQRYNEQFF.

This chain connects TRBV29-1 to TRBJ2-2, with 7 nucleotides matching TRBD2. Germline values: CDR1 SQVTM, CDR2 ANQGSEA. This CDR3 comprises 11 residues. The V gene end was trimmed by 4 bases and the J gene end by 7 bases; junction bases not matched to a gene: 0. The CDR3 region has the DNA TGCAGCGTTGGGGAGGGCGGGGAGCTGTTTTTT. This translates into CSVGEGGELFF.

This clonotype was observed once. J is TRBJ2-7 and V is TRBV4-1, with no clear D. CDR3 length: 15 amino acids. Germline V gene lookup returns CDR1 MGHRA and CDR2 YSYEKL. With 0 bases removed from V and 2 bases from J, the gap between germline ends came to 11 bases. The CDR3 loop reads CASSQDRQRPYEQYF. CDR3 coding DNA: TGCGCCAGCAGCCAAGATAGGCAGAGACCCTACGAGCAGTACTTC.

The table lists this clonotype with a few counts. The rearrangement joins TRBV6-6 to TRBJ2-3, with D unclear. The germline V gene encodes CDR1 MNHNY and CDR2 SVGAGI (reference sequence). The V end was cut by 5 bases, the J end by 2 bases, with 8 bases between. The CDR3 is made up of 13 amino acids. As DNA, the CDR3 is TGTGCCAGCAGTAGGCTTCACACAGATACGCAGTATTTT. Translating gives CASSRLHTDTQYF.

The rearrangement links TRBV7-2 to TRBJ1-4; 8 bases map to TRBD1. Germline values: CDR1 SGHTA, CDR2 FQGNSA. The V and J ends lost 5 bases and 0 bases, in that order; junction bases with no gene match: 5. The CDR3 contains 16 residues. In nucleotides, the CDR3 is TGTGCCAGCAGCAGACAGGGGAGGACAACTAATGAAAAACTGTTTTTT. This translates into CASSRQGRTTNEKLFF. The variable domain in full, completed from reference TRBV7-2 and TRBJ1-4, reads GAGVSQSPSNKVTEKGKDVELRCDPISGHTALYWYRQSLGQGLEFLIYFQGNSAPDKSGLPSDRFSAERTGGSVSTLTIQRTQQEDSAVYLCASSRQGRTTNEKLFFGSGTQLSVL.

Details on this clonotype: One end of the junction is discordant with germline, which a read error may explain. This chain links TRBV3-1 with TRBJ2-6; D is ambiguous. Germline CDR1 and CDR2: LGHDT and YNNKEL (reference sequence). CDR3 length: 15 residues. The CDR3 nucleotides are TGTACCAGCAGCCAAGTAACCCTGAACACCAACGTCCTGACTTTC. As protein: CTSSQVTLNTNVLTF.

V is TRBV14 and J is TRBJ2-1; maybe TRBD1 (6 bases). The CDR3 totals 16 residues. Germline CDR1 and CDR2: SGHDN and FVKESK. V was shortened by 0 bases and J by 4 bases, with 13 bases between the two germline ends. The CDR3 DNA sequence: TGTGCCAGCAGCCAAGACTGGGGGCGGGTTTACAATGAGCAGTTCTTC. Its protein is CASSQDWGRVYNEQFF. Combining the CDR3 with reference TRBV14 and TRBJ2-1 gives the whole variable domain EAGVTQFPSHSVIEKGQTVTLRCDPISGHDNLYWYRRVMGKEIKFLLHFVKESKQDESGMPNNRFLAERTGGTYSTLKVQPAELEDSGVYFCASSQDWGRVYNEQFFGPGTRLTVL.

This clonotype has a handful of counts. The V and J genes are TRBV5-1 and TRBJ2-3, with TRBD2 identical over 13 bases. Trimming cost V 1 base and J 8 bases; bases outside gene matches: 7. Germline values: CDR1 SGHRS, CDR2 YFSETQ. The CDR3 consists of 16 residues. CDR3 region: CASSLMGLAGWRTQYF. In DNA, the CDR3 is TGCGCCAGCAGCTTGATGGGACTAGCGGGGTGGCGTACGCAGTATTTT.

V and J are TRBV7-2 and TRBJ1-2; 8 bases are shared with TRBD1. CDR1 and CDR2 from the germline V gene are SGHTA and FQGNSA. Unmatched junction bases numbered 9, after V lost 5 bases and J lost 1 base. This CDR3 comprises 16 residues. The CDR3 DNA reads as TGTGCCAGCAGCCGAGACAGGGGACCCTTTAACTATGGCTACACCTTC. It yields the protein CASSRDRGPFNYGYTF.

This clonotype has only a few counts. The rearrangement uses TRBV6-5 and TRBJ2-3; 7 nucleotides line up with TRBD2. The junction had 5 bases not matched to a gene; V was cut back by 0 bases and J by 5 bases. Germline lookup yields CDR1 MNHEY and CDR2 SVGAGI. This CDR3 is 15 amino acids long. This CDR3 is CASSYSGAGVDTQYF. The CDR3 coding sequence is TGTGCCAGCAGTTACTCAGGCGCGGGAGTAGATACGCAGTATTTT.

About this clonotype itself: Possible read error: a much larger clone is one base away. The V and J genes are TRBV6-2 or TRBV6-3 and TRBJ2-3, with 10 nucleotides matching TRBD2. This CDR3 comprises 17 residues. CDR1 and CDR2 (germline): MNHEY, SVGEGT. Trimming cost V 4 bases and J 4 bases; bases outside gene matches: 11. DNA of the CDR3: TGTGCCAGCAGTTCCGCTCTAGCGGGAGCCATCCCAGATACGCAGTATTTT. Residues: CASSSALAGAIPDTQYF.

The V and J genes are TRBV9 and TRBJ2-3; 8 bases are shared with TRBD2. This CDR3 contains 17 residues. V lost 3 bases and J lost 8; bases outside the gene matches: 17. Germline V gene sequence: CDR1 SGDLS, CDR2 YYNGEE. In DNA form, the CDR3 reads TGTGCCAGCAGCGCCAACTTTACGGGGGGGAGACAAGCTACGCAGTATTTT. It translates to CASSANFTGGRQATQYF.

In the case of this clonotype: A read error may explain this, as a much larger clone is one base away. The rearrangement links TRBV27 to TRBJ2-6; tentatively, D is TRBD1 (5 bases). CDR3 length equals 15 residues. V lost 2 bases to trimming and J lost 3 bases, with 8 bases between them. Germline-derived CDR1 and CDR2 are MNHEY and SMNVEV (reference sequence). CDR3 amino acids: CASSLQGFGANVLTF. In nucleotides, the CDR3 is TGTGCCAGCAGTTTACAGGGCTTTGGGGCCAACGTCCTGACTTTC.